This TCR beta chain stems from a study of T-cell memory formation after mild COVID-19. Each CDR3 protein gets one entry after TCRdb re-called the 5' RACE reads with MiXCR. The sample has a few hundred thousand distinct CDR3 sequences, 16% seen once. Only a few counts were recorded for this clonotype. Sequences were obtained from PBMCs or a T cell subset sorted from them (not recorded which). This clonotype was sampled from a man aged 18-30 years who had mild COVID-19 (a few samples of this study predate the infection). Cell type and time point are not known.

The CDR3 is CSPVGETEAFF. In DNA form, the CDR3 reads TGCAGCCCCGTAGGAGAAACTGAAGCTTTCTTT. The chain recombines TRBV20-1 with TRBJ1-1; D gene uncertain. CDR3 size: 11 residues. The germline V gene encodes CDR1 DFQATT and CDR2 SNEGSKA (reference sequence).